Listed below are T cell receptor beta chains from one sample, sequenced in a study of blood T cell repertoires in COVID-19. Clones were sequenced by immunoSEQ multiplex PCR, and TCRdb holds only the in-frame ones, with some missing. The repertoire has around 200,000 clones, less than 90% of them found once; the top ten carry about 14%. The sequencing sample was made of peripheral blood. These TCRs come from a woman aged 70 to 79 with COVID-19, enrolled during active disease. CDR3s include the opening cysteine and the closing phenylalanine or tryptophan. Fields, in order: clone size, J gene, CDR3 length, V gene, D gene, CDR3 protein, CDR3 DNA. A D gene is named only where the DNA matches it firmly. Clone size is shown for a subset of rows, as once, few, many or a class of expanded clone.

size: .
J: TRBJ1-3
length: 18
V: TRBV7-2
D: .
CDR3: CASSRPLTATLSGNTIYF
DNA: TGTGCCAGCAGCCGGCCTTTGACAGCAACCTTATCCGGAAACACCATATATTTT

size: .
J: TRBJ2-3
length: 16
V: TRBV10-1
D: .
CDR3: CASSARGGGLTDTQYF
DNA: TGCGCCAGCAGTGCCAGGGGTGGGGGCCTTACAGATACGCAGTATTTT

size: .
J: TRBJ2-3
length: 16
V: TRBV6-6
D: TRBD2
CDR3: CASPRDLAASTDTQYF
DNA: TGTGCCAGCCCCCGGGACCTAGCGGCTAGCACAGATACGCAGTATTTT

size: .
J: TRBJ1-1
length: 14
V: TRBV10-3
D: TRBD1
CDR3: CATLEGAVSTEAFF
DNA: TGTGCCACCCTAGAGGGGGCTGTATCGACTGAAGCTTTCTTT

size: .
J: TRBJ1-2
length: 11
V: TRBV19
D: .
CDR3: CASHRDYGYTF
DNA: TGTGCCAGCCACAGGGACTATGGCTACACCTTC

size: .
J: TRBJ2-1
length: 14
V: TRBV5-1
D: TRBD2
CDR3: CASRGLAGDHEQFF
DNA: TGCGCCAGCAGGGGACTAGCGGGAGACCATGAGCAGTTCTTC

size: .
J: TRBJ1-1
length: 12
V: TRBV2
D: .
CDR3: CASRPTGTEAFF
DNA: TGTGCCAGCAGGCCAACAGGGACTGAAGCTTTCTTT

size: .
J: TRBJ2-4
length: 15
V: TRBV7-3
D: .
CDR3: CASSLSGRGGDIQYF
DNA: TGTGCCAGCAGCTTAAGTGGCAGGGGAGGGGACATTCAGTACTTC

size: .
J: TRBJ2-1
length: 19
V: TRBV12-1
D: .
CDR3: CASSQKPQERASSYNEQFF
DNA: TGTGCCAGCAGCCAAAAGCCGCAGGAGCGGGCCAGCTCCTACAATGAGCAGTTCTTC

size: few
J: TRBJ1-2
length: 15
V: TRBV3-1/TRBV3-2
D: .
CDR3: CASSQEAVVNYGYTF
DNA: TGTGCCAGCAGCCAAGAAGCCGTTGTTAACTATGGCTACACCTTC

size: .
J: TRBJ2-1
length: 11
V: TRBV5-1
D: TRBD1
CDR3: CASSFGQGEFF
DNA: TGCGCCAGCAGCTTCGGACAGGGGGAGTTCTTC

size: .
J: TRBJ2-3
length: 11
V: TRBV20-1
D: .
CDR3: CSAPVPDTQYF
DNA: TGCAGTGCCCCTGTCCCAGATACGCAGTATTTT

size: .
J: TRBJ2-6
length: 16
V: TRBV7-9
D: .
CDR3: CASSLARFSGANVLTF
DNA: TGTGCCAGCAGCTTAGCGCGTTTCTCTGGGGCCAACGTCCTGACTTTC

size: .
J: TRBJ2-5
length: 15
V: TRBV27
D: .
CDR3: CASSSLTGLGETQYF
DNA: TGTGCCAGCAGTTCCCTTACAGGGCTAGGGGAGACCCAGTACTTC

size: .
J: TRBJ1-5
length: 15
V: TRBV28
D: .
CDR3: CASTETVASNQPQHF
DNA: TGTGCCAGCACCGAGACAGTGGCTAGCAATCAGCCCCAGCATTTT

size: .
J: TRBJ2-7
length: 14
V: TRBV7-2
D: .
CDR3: CASSFGRDVGEQYF
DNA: TGTGCCAGCAGCTTCGGACGGGATGTGGGCGAGCAGTACTTC

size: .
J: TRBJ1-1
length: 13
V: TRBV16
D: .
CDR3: CASSQSVYGEAFF
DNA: TGTGCCAGCAGCCAATCTGTATACGGGGAAGCTTTCTTT

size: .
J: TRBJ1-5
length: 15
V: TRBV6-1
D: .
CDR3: CASSEYREHGQPQHF
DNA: TGTGCCAGCAGTGAATACAGGGAACATGGTCAGCCCCAGCATTTT

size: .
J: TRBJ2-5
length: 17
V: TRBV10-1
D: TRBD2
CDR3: CASSEPRSGLVGETQYF
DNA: TGCGCCAGCAGTGAACCGCGCTCGGGACTAGTGGGGGAGACCCAGTACTTC

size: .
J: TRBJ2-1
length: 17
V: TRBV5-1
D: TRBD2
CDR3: CASSPGTSGRAWDEQFF
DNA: TGCGCCAGCAGCCCGGGGACTAGCGGGAGGGCCTGGGATGAGCAGTTCTTC

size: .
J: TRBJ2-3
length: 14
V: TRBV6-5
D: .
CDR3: CASSSRTSTDTQYF
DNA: TGTGCCAGCAGTTCTAGGACTAGCACAGATACGCAGTATTTT

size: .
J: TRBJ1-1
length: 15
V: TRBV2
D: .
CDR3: CASSEYGPANTEAFF
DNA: TGTGCCAGCAGTGAATATGGGCCCGCGAACACTGAAGCTTTCTTT

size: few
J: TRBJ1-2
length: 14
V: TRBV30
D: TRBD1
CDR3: CAWSGRQGRYGYTF
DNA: TGTGCCTGGAGTGGGAGACAGGGTCGGTATGGCTACACCTTC

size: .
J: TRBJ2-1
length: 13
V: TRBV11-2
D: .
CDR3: CASREGSYNEQFF
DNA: TGTGCCAGCAGAGAGGGCTCCTACAATGAGCAGTTCTTC

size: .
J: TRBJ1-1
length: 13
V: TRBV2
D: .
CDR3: CASSEAWGLEAFF
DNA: TGTGCCAGCAGTGAAGCTTGGGGACTTGAAGCTTTCTTT

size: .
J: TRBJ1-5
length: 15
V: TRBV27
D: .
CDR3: CASSLQSYSNQPQHF
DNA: TGTGCCAGCAGTCTACAGAGTTATAGCAATCAGCCCCAGCATTTT

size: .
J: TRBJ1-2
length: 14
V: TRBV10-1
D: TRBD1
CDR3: CASRGQPANYGYTF
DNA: TGCGCCAGCAGGGGACAGCCAGCTAACTATGGCTACACCTTC

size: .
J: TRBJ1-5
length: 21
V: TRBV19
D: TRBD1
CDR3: CASSIFSGTGSLSKGNQPQHF
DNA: TGTGCCAGTAGTATTTTCTCCGGGACAGGGTCTCTCTCCAAGGGCAATCAGCCCCAGCATTTT

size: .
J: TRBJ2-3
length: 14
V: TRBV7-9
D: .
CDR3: CASSLEASGATQYF
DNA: TGTGCCAGCAGCTTAGAGGCTTCGGGAGCTACGCAGTATTTT

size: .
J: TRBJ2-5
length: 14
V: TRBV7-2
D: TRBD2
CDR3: CASSFGLAEETQYF
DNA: TGTGCCAGCAGCTTCGGACTAGCCGAAGAGACCCAGTACTTC

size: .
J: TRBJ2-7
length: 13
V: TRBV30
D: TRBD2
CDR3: CAWSTSGMGEQYF
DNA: TGTGCCTGGAGTACTAGCGGGATGGGAGAGCAGTACTTC

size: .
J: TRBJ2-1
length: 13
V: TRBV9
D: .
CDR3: CASGRGGYNEQFF
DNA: TGTGCCAGCGGAAGGGGGGGCTACAATGAGCAGTTCTTC

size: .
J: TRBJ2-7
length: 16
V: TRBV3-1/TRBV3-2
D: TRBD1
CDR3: CASSQDYGTGGYEQYF
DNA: TGTGCCAGCAGCCAAGATTACGGGACAGGCGGGTACGAGCAGTACTTC

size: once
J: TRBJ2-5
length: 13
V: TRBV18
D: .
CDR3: CASSPGRQETQYF
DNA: TGTGCCAGCTCACCTGGGCGTCAAGAGACCCAGTACTTC

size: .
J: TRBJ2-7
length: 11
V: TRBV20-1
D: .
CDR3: CSARHIYEQYF
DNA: TGCAGTGCTAGACACATCTACGAGCAGTACTTC

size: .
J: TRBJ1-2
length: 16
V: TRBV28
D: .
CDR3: CASSNPSVGQGFGYTF
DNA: TGTGCCAGCAGTAATCCCTCTGTGGGGCAGGGGTTTGGCTACACCTTC

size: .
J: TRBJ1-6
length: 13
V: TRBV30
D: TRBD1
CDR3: CAWKGQGDYPLHF
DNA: TGTGCCTGGAAGGGACAGGGAGATTATCCCCTCCACTTT

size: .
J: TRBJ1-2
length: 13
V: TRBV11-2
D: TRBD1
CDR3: CASSPIEGAGYTF
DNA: TGTGCCAGCAGCCCAATAGAGGGGGCGGGCTACACCTTC

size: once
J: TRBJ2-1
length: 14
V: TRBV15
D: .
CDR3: CATHRLVGESEQFF
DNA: TGTGCCACCCATAGACTAGTCGGCGAGAGTGAGCAGTTCTTC

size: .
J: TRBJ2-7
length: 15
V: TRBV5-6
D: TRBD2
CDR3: CASSETGTSVDEQYF
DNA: TGTGCCAGCAGCGAAACCGGGACTAGTGTCGACGAGCAGTACTTC

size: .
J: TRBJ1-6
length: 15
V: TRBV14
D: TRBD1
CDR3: CASSQTGGYNSPLHF
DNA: TGTGCCAGCAGCCAAACAGGGGGTTATAATTCACCCCTCCACTTT

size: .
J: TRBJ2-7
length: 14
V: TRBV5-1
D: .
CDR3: CASSLAERGYEQYF
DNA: TGCGCCAGCAGCTTGGCGGAAAGGGGCTACGAGCAGTACTTC

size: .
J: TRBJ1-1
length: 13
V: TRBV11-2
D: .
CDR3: CASSLDHYTEAFF
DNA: TGTGCCAGCAGCTTAGATCACTACACTGAAGCTTTCTTT

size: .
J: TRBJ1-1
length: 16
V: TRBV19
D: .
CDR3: CASSIGTGGPDTEAFF
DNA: TGTGCCAGTAGTATCGGGACGGGGGGACCTGACACTGAAGCTTTCTTT

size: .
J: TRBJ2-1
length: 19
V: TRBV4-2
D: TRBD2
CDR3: CASSPYGGGSSGSYNEQFF
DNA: TGTGCCAGCAGCCCGTACGGCGGCGGCTCTAGCGGTTCCTACAATGAGCAGTTCTTC

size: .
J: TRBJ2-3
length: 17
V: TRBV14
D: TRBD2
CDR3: CASSQRAGTSGTDTQYF
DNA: TGTGCCAGCAGCCAAAGAGCAGGGACTAGCGGCACAGATACGCAGTATTTT

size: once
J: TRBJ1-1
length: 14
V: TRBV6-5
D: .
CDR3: CASSPTSVNTEAFF
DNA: TGTGCCAGCAGTCCCACGTCGGTAAACACTGAAGCTTTCTTT

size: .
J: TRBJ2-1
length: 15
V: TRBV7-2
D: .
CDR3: CASSFLSSLDSEQFF
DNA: TGTGCCAGCAGCTTTCTTTCTTCGCTGGATAGCGAGCAGTTCTTC

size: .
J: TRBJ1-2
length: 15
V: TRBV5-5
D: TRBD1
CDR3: CASSRGGQGNYGYTF
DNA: TGTGCCAGCAGCCGAGGGGGACAGGGCAACTATGGCTACACCTTC

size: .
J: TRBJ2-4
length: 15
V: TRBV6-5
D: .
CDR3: CASSQGPWGENIQYF
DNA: TGTGCCAGCAGTCAGGGACCATGGGGGGAAAACATTCAGTACTTC

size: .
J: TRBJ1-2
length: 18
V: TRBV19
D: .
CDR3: CASSMTGATEGGGYGYTF
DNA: TGTGCCAGTAGTATGACGGGCGCAACGGAAGGGGGTGGCTATGGCTACACCTTC

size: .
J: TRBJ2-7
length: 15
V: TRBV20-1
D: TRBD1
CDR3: CSASPPGQGAYEQYF
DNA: TGCAGTGCTAGTCCCCCGGGACAGGGGGCCTACGAGCAGTACTTC

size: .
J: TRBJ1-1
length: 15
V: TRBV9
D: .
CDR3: CASSVEQAWDTEAFF
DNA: TGTGCCAGCAGCGTAGAACAGGCGTGGGACACTGAAGCTTTCTTT

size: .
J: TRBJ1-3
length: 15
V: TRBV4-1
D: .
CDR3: CASSQPNRVGNTIYF
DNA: TGCGCCAGCAGCCAACCTAACAGGGTTGGAAACACCATATATTTT

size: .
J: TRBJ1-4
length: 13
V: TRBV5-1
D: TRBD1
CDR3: CASSSGQGEKLFF
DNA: TGCGCCAGCAGCTCTGGACAGGGGGAAAAACTGTTTTTT

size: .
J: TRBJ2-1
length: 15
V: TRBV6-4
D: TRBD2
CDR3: CASNQAGGPIGEQFF
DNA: TGTGCCAGCAACCAAGCGGGGGGGCCGATCGGGGAGCAGTTCTTC

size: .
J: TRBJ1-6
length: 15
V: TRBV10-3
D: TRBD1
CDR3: CAISTGQAYNSPLHF
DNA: TGTGCCATCTCGACGGGACAGGCTTATAATTCACCCCTCCACTTT

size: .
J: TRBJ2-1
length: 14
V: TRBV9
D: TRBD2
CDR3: CASSVLAAYNEQFF
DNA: TGTGCCAGCAGCGTGCTAGCGGCTTACAATGAGCAGTTCTTC

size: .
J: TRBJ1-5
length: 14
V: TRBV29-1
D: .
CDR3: CSVGGLSSNQPQHF
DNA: TGCAGCGTTGGGGGGCTGTCTAGCAATCAGCCCCAGCATTTT

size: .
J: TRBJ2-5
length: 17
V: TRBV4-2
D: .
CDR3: CASSQGGRGAGQETQYF
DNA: TGTGCCAGCAGCCAAGGGGGACGGGGGGCTGGGCAAGAGACCCAGTACTTC